Below are 27 T cell receptor beta chains sequenced from a single sample in a study of T cells in Graves' hyperthyroidism and ophthalmopathy. RNA transcripts yielded amplified TCR beta CDR3 regions. HTBI primers drove first-round RT-PCR of the TCR CDR3. In TCRdb, the multiplex PCR reads were re-called with MiXCR into one record per CDR3 protein. This sample has 130,000 to 150,000 distinct CDR3 sequences; 22% occur once, and the top ten carry about two thirds. Specimen: blood. These receptors were taken from a woman aged 45-59 years with Graves' hyperthyroidism that later progressed to Graves' ophthalmopathy.

The chain is built from TRBV3-1 and TRBJ2-1; D unresolved. V was clipped by 0 bases and J by 11 bases, with 5 bases between them. The CDR3 spans 11 residues. The germline CDR1 and CDR2 sequences are LGHDT and YNNKEL (reference sequence). The CDR3 loop is CASSQDTQQFF. CDR3 nucleotide sequence: TGTGCCAGCAGCCAAGACACACAGCAGTTCTTC.

This clonotype was seen repeatedly, ten times or more. The V call is TRBV10-3, the J call TRBJ1-2; D is perhaps TRBD1 (5 bases). The CDR3 has 13 residues. Germline V gene sequence: CDR1 ENHRY, CDR2 SYGVKD. V dropped 10 bases and J dropped 0 bases, with 12 bases sitting between them. Here the CDR3 DNA reads TGTGCCAACTGGGGGGGATCTAACTATGGCTACACCTTC. This gives the protein CANWGGSNYGYTF.

This clonotype was seen more than once but under ten times. A much larger clone sits a single nucleotide away, making a read error possible. The CDR3 DNA reads TGTGCCAGCAGCTTAGCTAAAGGCGGCACTGAAGCTTTCTTT. This encodes CASSLAKGGTEAFF. The rearrangement joins TRBV11-2 to TRBJ1-1; unclear D gene. Germline CDR1 SGHAT, CDR2 FQNNGV. This CDR3 comprises 14 residues. Trimming removed 1 base at V and 4 bases at J, with 10 bases between.

This clonotype was seen only a few times. This chain connects TRBV7-3 to TRBJ1-2, with TRBD1 matching 8 bases. V was clipped by 5 bases and J by 6 bases; unmatched bases: 5. Germline V gives CDR1 SGHTA, CDR2 FQGTGA. The CDR3 is 13 amino acids. The CDR3 DNA follows: TGTGCCAGCAGCGAAGGACAGGGTGATGGCTACACCTTC. Its protein product is CASSEGQGDGYTF.

This clonotype was picked up a small number of times. The chain joins TRBV5-1 to TRBJ1-1; 12 positions match TRBD1. The CDR3 runs 14 residues. V gave up 5 bases and J gave up 5 bases; unmatched junction bases: 4. CDR1 is SGHRS and CDR2 is YFSETQ in the germline V gene. DNA for the CDR3: TGCGCCAGCAGTACGGGACAGGGGGCAACTGAAGCTTTCTTT. This encodes CASSTGQGATEAFF.

The chain couples TRBV28 to TRBJ1-2, with D perhaps matching TRBD1 (5 bases). The CDR3 has 14 amino acids. Germline CDR1 is MDHEN and CDR2 is SYDVKM. V was cut by 2 bases and J by 4 bases, with 11 bases left in between. The DNA of the CDR3 is TGTGCCAGCAGTTTAGGTGCAGGGCCCTATGGCTACACCTTC. Amino acids: CASSLGAGPYGYTF.

This sequence joins TRBV6-1 and TRBJ2-7; 7 nucleotides match TRBD2. This CDR3 has 15 residues. The V gene's germline CDR1 is MNHNS and CDR2 SASEGT. V was clipped by 6 bases and J by 3 bases; unmatched bases: 11. The CDR3 bases are TGTGCCAGCAGCCCGGGGGGAGATGCTATCTACGAGCAGTACTTC. Translating gives CASSPGGDAIYEQYF.

This clonotype has a handful of counts. With a much larger clone just one base away, this may be a read error. The chain has TRBV20-1 and TRBJ2-7; D is possibly TRBD2 (5 bases). The CDR3 is 12 residues long. The ends were cut back, 3 bases at V and 3 bases at J, with 9 bases in the middle. CDR1 DFQATT and CDR2 SNEGSKA come from the germline V gene (reference sequence). The CDR3 nucleotides are TGCAGTGCTAGTGCTAGCAGCTACGAGCAGTACTTC. This codes for CSASASSYEQYF.

This clonotype came up many times. The rearrangement uses TRBV3-1 and TRBJ2-7; 7 bases agree with TRBD2. Germline trimming cut 1 base from V and 3 bases from J; bases unmatched to any gene: 6. This CDR3 is 15 amino acids long. Germline CDR1 and CDR2: LGHDT and YNNKEL (reference sequence). This CDR3 reads CASSQAQGGSYEQYF. The CDR3 bases are TGTGCCAGCAGCCAAGCCCAGGGCGGGAGCTACGAGCAGTACTTC.

This clonotype came up many times. The chain uses TRBV18 and TRBJ2-7; D is uncertain. Germline values: CDR1 KGHSH, CDR2 LQKENI. The CDR3 runs to 14 residues. V gave up 3 bases and J gave up 0 bases, with 9 bases separating them. The CDR3 is CASSPDVDSYEQYF. The CDR3 coding sequence is TGTGCCAGCTCACCGGACGTGGACTCCTACGAGCAGTACTTC.

The chain joins TRBV5-1 to TRBJ2-3; no firm D call. Germline loops: CDR1 SGHRS, CDR2 YFSETQ. The CDR3 sequence is 17 residues long. Trimming shortened V by 0 bases and J by 0 bases, and 14 bases separated the two germline ends. The CDR3 bases are TGCGCCAGCAGCTTGGGCGTAAATATACCTAGCACAGATACGCAGTATTTT. Encoded protein: CASSLGVNIPSTDTQYF.

V is TRBV5-5 and J is TRBJ2-7; D is possibly TRBD1 or TRBD2 (5 bases each). Germline assignment: CDR1 SGHKS and CDR2 YYEKEE (reference sequence). The CDR3 is 14 residues long. V was pared by 7 bases and J by 2 bases, with 16 bases between. In nucleotides, the CDR3 is TGTGCCAGCGGACATGAGGGCGGAACCTACGAGCAGTACTTC. It codes for CASGHEGGTYEQYF.

This clonotype was recorded at least ten times. This chain uses TRBV28 with TRBJ2-4; D might be TRBD2 (6 bases). The CDR3 contains 13 residues. V shed 6 bases and J shed 11 bases, with 17 bases lying between them. CDR1 and CDR2 (germline): MDHEN, SYDVKM. CDR3 sequence (DNA): TGTGCCAGCAGGCCCAATTCATGGGAGGTTCAGTACTTC. Amino acid sequence: CASRPNSWEVQYF.

This chain joins TRBV28 and TRBJ2-5, with TRBD1 matching over 9 bases. Germline V gene sequence: CDR1 MDHEN, CDR2 SYDVKM. The CDR3 is made up of 14 amino acids. The V and J ends lost 4 bases and 5 bases, in that order; junction bases with no gene match: 5. CDR3: CASSWGQGSETQYF. The CDR3, as DNA: TGTGCCAGCAGTTGGGGACAGGGTAGCGAGACCCAGTACTTC.

V usage is TRBV20-1 and J usage is TRBJ2-1; 7 nucleotides line up with TRBD1. Germline V gene lookup returns CDR1 DFQATT and CDR2 SNEGSKA (reference sequence). The CDR3 runs to 12 residues. The CDR3 coding sequence is TGCAGCGTAGGACCGACAGGGAATGAGCAGTTCTTC. Translation gives CSVGPTGNEQFF.

This clonotype was observed a handful of times. The genes are TRBV10-3 and TRBJ2-3, with 12 bases that match TRBD2. The J segment lost 2 bases and the V segment lost 4 bases, leaving 4 bases of the junction unmatched. Germline CDR1 and CDR2: ENHRY and SYGVKD. The CDR3 spans 16 residues. The CDR3 sequence is CAISAGLAGITDTQYF. CDR3 in DNA: TGTGCCATCAGTGCCGGACTAGCGGGAATCACAGATACGCAGTATTTT.

The V call is TRBV19, the J call TRBJ2-1; possibly TRBD1 or TRBD2 for D (6 bases each). The CDR3 runs to 16 residues. CDR1 and CDR2 from the germline V gene are LNHDA and SQIVND (reference sequence). V was pared by 5 bases and J by 8 bases, with 22 bases between. This chain's CDR3 is CASSRRRGGMVDEQFF. The CDR3 region has the DNA TGTGCCAGTAGTCGTCGCCGAGGGGGGATGGTGGATGAGCAGTTCTTC.

In its sample, this clonotype was seen many times. The chain couples TRBV20-1 to TRBJ2-3, with 12 nucleotides matching TRBD2. This CDR3 has 15 residues. With V trimmed by 3 bases and J by 0 bases, 1 base remained unmatched. Germline CDR1 DFQATT, CDR2 SNEGSKA (reference sequence). The CDR3 DNA reads as TGCAGTGCTAGCGGACTAGCGGGGAGCACAGATACGCAGTATTTT. This codes for CSASGLAGSTDTQYF.

This chain links TRBV30 with TRBJ2-2, with TRBD2 matching over 8 bases. From germline, CDR1 is GTSNPN and CDR2 SVGIG (reference sequence). The ends lost 4 bases at V and 0 bases at J; junction bases unmatched: 10. The CDR3 is 17 amino acids. CDR3 in DNA: TGTGCCTGGACGGCGGGAGGATGGTCCCCGAACACCGGGGAGCTGTTTTTT. It translates to CAWTAGGWSPNTGELFF. Supplemented by reference TRBV30 and TRBJ2-2, the full variable domain reads SQTIHQWPATLVQPVGSPLSLECTVEGTSNPNLYWYRQAAGRGLQLLFYSVGIGQISSEVPQNLSASRPQDRQFILSSKKLLLSDSGFYLCAWTAGGWSPNTGELFFGEGSRLTVL.

This clonotype was recorded at least ten times. The chain carries TRBV28 and TRBJ2-1; 8 bases agree with TRBD1. V dropped 6 bases and J dropped 8; count of bases not matched to a gene: 9. CDR3 length: 14 amino acids. CDR1 MDHEN and CDR2 SYDVKM come from the germline V gene. The CDR3 sequence: CASRPGGAVHEQFF. CDR3 nucleotides: TGTGCCAGCAGGCCAGGGGGCGCAGTCCATGAGCAGTTCTTC.

A few counts support this clonotype. This sequence joins TRBV19 and TRBJ2-1; the D call may be TRBD1 or TRBD2 (5 bases each). The V gene's germline CDR1 is LNHDA and CDR2 SQIVND (reference sequence). V lost 6 bases and J 6 bases, leaving 12 bases between the germline ends. The length of the CDR3 is 13 residues. The CDR3 region has the DNA TGTGCCAGTAGCGATTGGGACGTCAATGAGCAGTTCTTC. Translating gives CASSDWDVNEQFF.

Turning to this clonotype: This could be a read error, since a much larger clone is one nucleotide away. The genes are TRBV6-1 and TRBJ2-1; TRBD2 agrees at 7 bases. The J call may be in error: the DNA end matches TRBJ2-7 better. The CDR3 has 17 amino acids. Germline CDR1 and CDR2: MNHNS and SASEGT. The CDR3 protein is CASSPRDYPSSYNEQYF. CDR3 sequence (DNA): TGTGCCAGCAGCCCCCGGGACTATCCGAGCTCCTACAATGAGCAGTACTTC.

The chain recombines TRBV20-1 with TRBJ1-1; D possibly corresponds to TRBD1 (6 bases). Germline CDR1 and CDR2: DFQATT and SNEGSKA (reference sequence). The ends were cut back, 5 bases at V and 2 bases at J, with 9 bases in the middle. The CDR3 is 12 residues long. CDR3 amino acids: CSAPDRNTEAFF. The CDR3 coding sequence is TGCAGTGCTCCGGACAGAAACACTGAAGCTTTCTTT.

In its sample, this clonotype was seen a few times. The chain links TRBV5-1 to TRBJ1-4; a weak D match, TRBD1 (5 bases). This CDR3 is 16 amino acids long. Deletions cut 4 bases from V and 0 bases from J, with 13 bases between. Germline V lookup: CDR1 SGHRS, CDR2 YFSETQ. CDR3 nucleotides: TGCGCCAGCAGCCCCACAGGCACCGCAACTAATGAAAAACTGTTTTTT. It codes for CASSPTGTATNEKLFF.

The table lists this clonotype with many counts. This rearrangement joins TRBV30 to TRBJ1-1; 7 nucleotides agree with TRBD1. V gave up 4 bases and J gave up 0 bases; unmatched junction bases: 5. The CDR3 is 14 amino acids. Germline V gene data show CDR1 as GTSNPN and CDR2 as SVGIG (reference sequence). This chain's CDR3 is CAWNTGALNTEAFF. In nucleotides, the CDR3 is TGTGCCTGGAACACAGGGGCGTTGAACACTGAAGCTTTCTTT. Full variable domain (rest looked up from reference TRBV30 and TRBJ1-1): SQTIHQWPATLVQPVGSPLSLECTVEGTSNPNLYWYRQAAGRGLQLLFYSVGIGQISSEVPQNLSASRPQDRQFILSSKKLLLSDSGFYLCAWNTGALNTEAFFGQGTRLTVV.

This clonotype was found many times. V usage is TRBV5-1 and J usage is TRBJ1-2; no clear D. Trimming removed 3 bases at V and 3 bases at J, with 9 bases between. The CDR3 is made up of 13 amino acids. The V gene's germline CDR1 is SGHRS and CDR2 YFSETQ. The chain's CDR3 is CASSSDPYYGYTF. The CDR3 nucleotides are TGCGCCAGCAGCTCCGACCCTTACTATGGCTACACCTTC.

V gene TRBV27 combines with J gene TRBJ2-5, with 10 bases identical to TRBD2. Germline V gives CDR1 MNHEY, CDR2 SMNVEV (reference sequence). The V gene end was trimmed by 6 bases and the J gene end by 5 bases; junction bases not matched to a gene: 9. The CDR3 loop spans 15 amino acids. The CDR3 DNA is TGTGCCAGCAGGATCATAGCGGGAGGTTTGGAGACCCAGTACTTC. It translates to CASRIIAGGLETQYF.